Shown below are 3 T cell receptor beta chains from a single sample sequenced in a study of blood T cells in healthy people across ages. The authors ran a second PCR of about 7 to 11 cycles using a sample-barcoded 5' primer and a J-beta primer mix. A single record per CDR3 protein comes from TCRdb applying MiXCR to the 5' RACE reads. Of about 680,000 distinct CDR3 sequences in the sample, 49% were seen once. The sequencing sample was made of blood. Source of these receptors: an older woman in good health.

This chain joins TRBV18 and TRBJ2-4; D is uncertain. Deletions cut 2 bases from V and 0 bases from J, with 8 bases between. The CDR3 has 15 amino acids. The germline CDR1 and CDR2 sequences are KGHSH and LQKENI. CDR3 protein: CASSPGSGAKNIQYF. Written as DNA, the CDR3 is TGTGCCAGCTCACCAGGGTCCGGAGCCAAAAACATTCAGTACTTC.

J is TRBJ2-7 and V is TRBV29-1; D remains unclear. The CDR3 contains 14 residues. Germline V gene data show CDR1 as SQVTM and CDR2 as ANQGSEA. The CDR3 region has the DNA TGCGGCGCAACCTCGGGTCAGGCTGCCTACGAGCAGTACTTC. The encoded protein is CGATSGQAAYEQYF.

The J gene is TRBJ2-5, the V gene TRBV25-1; 11 nucleotides match TRBD1. From germline, CDR1 is MGHDK and CDR2 SYGVNS. The junction had 8 bases not matched to a gene; V was cut back by 3 bases and J by 5 bases. The CDR3 extends over 16 amino acids. The CDR3 sequence is CASSDQDRGLYETQYF. The CDR3, as DNA: TGTGCCAGCAGTGATCAGGACAGGGGGCTGTACGAGACCCAGTACTTC. Together with reference TRBV25-1 and TRBJ2-5, the CDR3 gives the full variable domain: EADIYQTPRYLVIGTGKKITLECSQTMGHDKMYWYQQDPGMELHLIHYSYGVNSTEKGDLSSESTVSRIRTEHFPLTLESARPSHTSQYLCASSDQDRGLYETQYFGPGTRLLVL.